The entry that follows covers one TCR beta chain sequence. Its target is not known. The data were taken from a study of T cell responses to AZD1222 COVID-19 vaccine. Study-wide results and limits: The study reported that nearly half of spike-specific TCRs target unmutated variant regions. When two AZD1222 doses had been given, Spike-specific TCR breadth and depth rose. Across the whole spike, CD4 TCRs peaked at regions 160-218 and 743-854.

Some clones are missing from TCRdb's copy, which holds only in-frame ones; the method was immunoSEQ multiplex PCR. The sample holds 80,000 or so clones; approximately 90% are singletons and the top ten take roughly 4.3%. The germline V gene encodes CDR1 SGHVS and CDR2 FQNEAQ. This CDR3 spans 11 amino acids. V lost 5 bases and J 9 bases, leaving 10 bases between the germline ends. This clonotype originated in an adult in good health. The sequences come from peripheral blood, collected on day 0 of MenACWY control vaccination. This chain uses TRBV7-8 with TRBJ2-5; D is uncertain. The CDR3 nucleotides read TGTGCCAGCAGCCCAGGTGCGCCCCAGTACTTC. Protein product: CASSPGAPQYF.